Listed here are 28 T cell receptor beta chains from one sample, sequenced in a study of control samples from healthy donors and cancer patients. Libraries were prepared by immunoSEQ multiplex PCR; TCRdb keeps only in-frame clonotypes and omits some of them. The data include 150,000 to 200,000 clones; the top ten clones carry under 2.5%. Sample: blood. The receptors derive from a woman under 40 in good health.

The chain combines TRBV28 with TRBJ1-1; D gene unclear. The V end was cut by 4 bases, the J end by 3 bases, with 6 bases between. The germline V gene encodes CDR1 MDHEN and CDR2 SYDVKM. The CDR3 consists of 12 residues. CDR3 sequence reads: CASSWVHTEAFF. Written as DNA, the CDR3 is TGTGCCAGCAGTTGGGTTCACACTGAAGCTTTCTTT.

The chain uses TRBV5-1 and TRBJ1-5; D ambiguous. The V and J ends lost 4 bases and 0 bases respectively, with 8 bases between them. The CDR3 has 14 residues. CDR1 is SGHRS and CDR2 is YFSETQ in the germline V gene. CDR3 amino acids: CASSDGYSNQPQHF. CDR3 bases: TGCGCCAGCAGCGACGGTTATAGCAATCAGCCCCAGCATTTT.

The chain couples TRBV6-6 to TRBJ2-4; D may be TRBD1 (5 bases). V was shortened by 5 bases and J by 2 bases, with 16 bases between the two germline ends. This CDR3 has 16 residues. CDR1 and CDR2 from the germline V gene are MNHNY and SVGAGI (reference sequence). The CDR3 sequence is CASSIDSTLTKNIQYF. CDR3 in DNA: TGTGCCAGCAGTATCGACAGCACCCTGACCAAAAACATTCAGTACTTC.

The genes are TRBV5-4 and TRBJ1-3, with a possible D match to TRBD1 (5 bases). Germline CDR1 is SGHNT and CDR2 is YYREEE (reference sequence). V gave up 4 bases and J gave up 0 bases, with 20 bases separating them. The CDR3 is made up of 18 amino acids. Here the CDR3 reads CASSPWPWTSPSGNTIYF. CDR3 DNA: TGTGCCAGCAGCCCCTGGCCCTGGACATCACCCTCTGGAAACACCATATATTTT.

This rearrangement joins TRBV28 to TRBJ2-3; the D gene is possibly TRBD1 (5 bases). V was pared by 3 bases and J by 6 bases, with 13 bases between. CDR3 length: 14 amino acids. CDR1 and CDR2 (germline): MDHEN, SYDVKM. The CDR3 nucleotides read TGTGCCAGCAGTTTTGAGACAGCCGGGGATACGCAGTATTTT. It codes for CASSFETAGDTQYF.

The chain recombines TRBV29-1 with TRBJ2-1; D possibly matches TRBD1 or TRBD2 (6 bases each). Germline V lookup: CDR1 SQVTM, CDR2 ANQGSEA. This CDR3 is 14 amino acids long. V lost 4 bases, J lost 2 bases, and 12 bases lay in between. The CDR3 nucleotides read TGCAGCGTTGGTACGGGGGCAACCTACAATGAGCAGTTCTTC. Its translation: CSVGTGATYNEQFF.

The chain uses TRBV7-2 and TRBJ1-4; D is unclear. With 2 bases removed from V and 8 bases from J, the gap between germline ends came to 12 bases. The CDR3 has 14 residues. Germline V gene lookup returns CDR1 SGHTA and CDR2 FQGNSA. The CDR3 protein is CASSLRSLGEKLFF. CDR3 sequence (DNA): TGTGCCAGCAGCTTACGGTCCCTGGGGGAAAAACTGTTTTTT.

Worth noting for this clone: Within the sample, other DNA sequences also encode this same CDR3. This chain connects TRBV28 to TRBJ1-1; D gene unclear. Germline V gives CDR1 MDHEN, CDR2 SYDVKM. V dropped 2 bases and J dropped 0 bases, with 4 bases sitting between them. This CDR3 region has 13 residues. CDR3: CASSLIMNTEAFF. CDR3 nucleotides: TGTGCCAGCAGTTTAATCATGAACACTGAAGCTTTCTTT.

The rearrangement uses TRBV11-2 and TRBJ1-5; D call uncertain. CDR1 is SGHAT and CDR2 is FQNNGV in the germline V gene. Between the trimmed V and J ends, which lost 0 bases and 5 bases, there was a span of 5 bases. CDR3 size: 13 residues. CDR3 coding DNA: TGTGCCAGCAGCTTAGACTCTCATCAGCCCCAGCATTTT. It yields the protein CASSLDSHQPQHF.

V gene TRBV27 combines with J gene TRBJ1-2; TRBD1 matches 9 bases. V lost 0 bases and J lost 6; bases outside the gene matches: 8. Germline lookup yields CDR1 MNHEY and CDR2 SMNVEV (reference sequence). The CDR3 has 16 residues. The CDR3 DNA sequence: TGTGCCAGCAGTTTATCAGGCTGGGACAGGGCGGATGGCTACACCTTC. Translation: CASSLSGWDRADGYTF.

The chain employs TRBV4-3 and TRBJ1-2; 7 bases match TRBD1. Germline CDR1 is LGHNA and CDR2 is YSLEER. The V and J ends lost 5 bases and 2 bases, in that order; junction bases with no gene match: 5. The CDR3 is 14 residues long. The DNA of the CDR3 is TGCGCCAGCAGCTTAGACAGGGCGAACTATGGCTACACCTTC. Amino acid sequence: CASSLDRANYGYTF.

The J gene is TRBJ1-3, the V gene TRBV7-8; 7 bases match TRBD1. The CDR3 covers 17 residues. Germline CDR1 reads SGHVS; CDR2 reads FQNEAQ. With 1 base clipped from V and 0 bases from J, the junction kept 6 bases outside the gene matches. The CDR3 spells CASSLVRQGNSGNTIYF. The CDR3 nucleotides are TGTGCCAGCAGCTTAGTTCGACAGGGCAACTCTGGAAACACCATATATTTT. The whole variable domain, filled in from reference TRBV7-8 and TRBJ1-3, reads GAGVSQSPRYKVAKRGQDVALRCDPISGHVSLFWYQQALGQGPEFLTYFQNEAQLDKSGLPSDRFFAERPEGSVSTLKIQRTQQEDSAVYLCASSLVRQGNSGNTIYFGEGSWLTVV.

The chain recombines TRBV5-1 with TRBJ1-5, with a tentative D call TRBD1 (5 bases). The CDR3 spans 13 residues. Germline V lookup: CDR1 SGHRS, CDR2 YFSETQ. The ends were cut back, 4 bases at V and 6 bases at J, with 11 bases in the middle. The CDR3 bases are TGCGCCAGCAGCAGCGGGGGAGGTCAGCCCCAGCATTTT. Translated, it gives CASSSGGGQPQHF.

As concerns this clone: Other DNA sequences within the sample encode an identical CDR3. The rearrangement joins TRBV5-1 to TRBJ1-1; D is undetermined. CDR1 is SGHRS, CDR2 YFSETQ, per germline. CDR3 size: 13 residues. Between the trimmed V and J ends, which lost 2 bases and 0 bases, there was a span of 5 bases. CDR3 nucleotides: TGCGCCAGCAGCTTAGGCCTGAACACTGAAGCTTTCTTT. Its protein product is CASSLGLNTEAFF.

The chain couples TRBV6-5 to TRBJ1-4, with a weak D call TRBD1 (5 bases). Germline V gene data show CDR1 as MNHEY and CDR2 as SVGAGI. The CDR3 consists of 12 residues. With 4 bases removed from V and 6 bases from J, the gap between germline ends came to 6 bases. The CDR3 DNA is TGTGCCAGCAGTTCGACAGATGAAAAACTGTTTTTT. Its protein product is CASSSTDEKLFF.

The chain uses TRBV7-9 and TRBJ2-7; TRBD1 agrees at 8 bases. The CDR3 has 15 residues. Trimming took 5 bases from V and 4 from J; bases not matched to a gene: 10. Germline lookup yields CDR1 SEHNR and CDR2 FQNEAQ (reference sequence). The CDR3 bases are TGTGCCAGCAGCCCCCGGGACAGGTTTTTTTACGAGCAGTACTTC. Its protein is CASSPRDRFFYEQYF.

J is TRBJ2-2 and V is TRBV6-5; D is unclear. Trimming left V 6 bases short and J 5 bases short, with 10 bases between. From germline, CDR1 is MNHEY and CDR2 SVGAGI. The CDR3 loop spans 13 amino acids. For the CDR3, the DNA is TGTGCCAGCAGGCGTACCGGGACCGGGGAGCTGTTTTTT. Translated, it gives CASRRTGTGELFF.

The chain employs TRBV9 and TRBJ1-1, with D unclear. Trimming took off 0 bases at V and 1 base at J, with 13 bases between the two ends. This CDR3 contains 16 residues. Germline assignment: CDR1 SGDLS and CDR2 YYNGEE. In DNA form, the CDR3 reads TGTGCCAGCAGCGTAGATAAGGCCCTCAGGAACACTGAAGCTTTCTTT. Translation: CASSVDKALRNTEAFF.

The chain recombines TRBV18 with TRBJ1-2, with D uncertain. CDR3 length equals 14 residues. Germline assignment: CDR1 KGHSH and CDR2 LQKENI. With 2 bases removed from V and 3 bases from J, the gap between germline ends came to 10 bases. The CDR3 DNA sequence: TGTGCCAGCTCACCAAAATTCCCTCACTATGGCTACACCTTC. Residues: CASSPKFPHYGYTF.

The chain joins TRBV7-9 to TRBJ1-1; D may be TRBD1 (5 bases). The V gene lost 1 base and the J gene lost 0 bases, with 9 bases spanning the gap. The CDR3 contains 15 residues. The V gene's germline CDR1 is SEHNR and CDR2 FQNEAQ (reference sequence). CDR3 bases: TGTGCCAGCAGCTTAGAAGGGGTCTTGAACACTGAAGCTTTCTTT. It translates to CASSLEGVLNTEAFF. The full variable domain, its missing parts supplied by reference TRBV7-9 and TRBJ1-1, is DTGVSQNPRHKITKRGQNVTFRCDPISEHNRLYWYRQTLGQGPEFLTYFQNEAQLEKSRLLSDRFSAERPKGSFSTLEIQRTEQGDSAMYLCASSLEGVLNTEAFFGQGTRLTVV.

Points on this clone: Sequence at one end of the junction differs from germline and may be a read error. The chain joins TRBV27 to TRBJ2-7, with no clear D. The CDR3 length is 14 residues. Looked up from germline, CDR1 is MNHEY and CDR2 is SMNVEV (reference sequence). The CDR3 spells CASGLYRSAYEQYF. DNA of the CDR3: TGTGCCAGCGGTTTGTACCGGAGCGCCTACGAGCAGTACTTC.

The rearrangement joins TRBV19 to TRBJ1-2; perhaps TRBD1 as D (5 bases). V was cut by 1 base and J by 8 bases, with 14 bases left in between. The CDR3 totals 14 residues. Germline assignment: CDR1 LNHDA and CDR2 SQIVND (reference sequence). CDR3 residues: CASSIAPGTGGYTF. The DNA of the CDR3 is TGTGCCAGTAGTATAGCCCCAGGGACCGGGGGCTACACCTTC.

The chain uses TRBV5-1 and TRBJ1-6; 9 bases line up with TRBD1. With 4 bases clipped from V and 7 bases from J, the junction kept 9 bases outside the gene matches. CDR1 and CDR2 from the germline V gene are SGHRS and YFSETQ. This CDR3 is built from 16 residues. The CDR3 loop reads CASSRWDRAQNSPLHF. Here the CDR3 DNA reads TGCGCCAGCAGCAGATGGGACAGGGCCCAAAATTCACCCCTCCACTTT.

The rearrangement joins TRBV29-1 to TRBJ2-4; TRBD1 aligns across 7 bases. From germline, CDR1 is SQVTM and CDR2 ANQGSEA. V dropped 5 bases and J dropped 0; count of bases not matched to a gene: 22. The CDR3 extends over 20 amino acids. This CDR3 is CSVQGEAGGGREVAKNIQYF. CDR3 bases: TGCAGCGTTCAAGGGGAAGCAGGGGGTGGCAGGGAAGTAGCCAAAAACATTCAGTACTTC.

CDR3 in DNA: TGTGCCAGTAGTATAGGCACGATTAGCTATGGCTACACCTTC. Protein sequence: CASSIGTISYGYTF. The chain is built from TRBV19 and TRBJ1-2; D unclear. CDR1 is LNHDA, CDR2 SQIVND, per germline (reference sequence). This CDR3 is built from 14 residues. V dropped 1 base and J dropped 4 bases, with 10 bases sitting between them.

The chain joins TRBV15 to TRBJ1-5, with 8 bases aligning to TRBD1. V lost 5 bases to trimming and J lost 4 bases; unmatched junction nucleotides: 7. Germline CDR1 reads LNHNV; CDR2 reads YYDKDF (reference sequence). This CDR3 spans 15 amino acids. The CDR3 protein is CATSSGQGWNQPQHF. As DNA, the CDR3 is TGTGCCACCAGCTCTGGACAGGGCTGGAATCAGCCCCAGCATTTT.

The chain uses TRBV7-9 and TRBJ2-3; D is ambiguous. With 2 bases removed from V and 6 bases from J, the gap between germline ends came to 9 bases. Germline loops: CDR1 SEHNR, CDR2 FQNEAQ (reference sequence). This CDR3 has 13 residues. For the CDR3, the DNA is TGTGCCAGCAGCTTATCGAAAGGGGATACGCAGTATTTT. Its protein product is CASSLSKGDTQYF. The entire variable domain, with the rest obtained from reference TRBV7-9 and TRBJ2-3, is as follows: DTGVSQNPRHKITKRGQNVTFRCDPISEHNRLYWYRQTLGQGPEFLTYFQNEAQLEKSRLLSDRFSAERPKGSFSTLEIQRTEQGDSAMYLCASSLSKGDTQYFGPGTRLTVL.

CDR3 region: CASSILDSKVTEAFF. The DNA for the CDR3 is TGCGCCAGCAGCATCCTCGACAGCAAAGTTACTGAAGCTTTCTTT. This chain connects TRBV5-1 to TRBJ1-1; tentatively, D is TRBD1 (5 bases). The ends were cut back, 4 bases at V and 5 bases at J, with 18 bases in the middle. The germline gives CDR1 SGHRS, CDR2 YFSETQ. The CDR3 runs 15 residues.